The 31 T cell receptor beta chains presented below share a single source sample, sequenced in a study of blood T cells in healthy people across ages. Using a J-beta primer mix together with a sample-barcoded 5' primer, a second PCR was run for roughly 6 to 12 cycles. One entry per CDR3 protein, called by TCRdb with MiXCR from the 5' RACE reads. The sample holds about 1.6 million distinct CDR3 sequences, about 35% seen once. Sequenced material: blood. The receptors come from a woman younger than 45 in good health.

V gene TRBV5-1 combines with J gene TRBJ2-3; D is unresolved. V lost 4 bases and J 3 bases, leaving 18 bases between the germline ends. This CDR3 region has 16 residues. Germline V lookup: CDR1 SGHRS, CDR2 YFSETQ. In nucleotides, the CDR3 is TGCGCCAGCAGCCCTGGCTTTGGTCTCGGAACAGATACGCAGTATTTT. Its protein is CASSPGFGLGTDTQYF.

This clonotype was recorded a few times. This rearrangement joins TRBV18 to TRBJ1-6, with 8 bases matching TRBD1. Trimming at V came to 4 bases and at J to 5 bases, leaving 13 bases not matched to a gene. CDR1 KGHSH and CDR2 LQKENI come from the germline V gene. The CDR3 runs to 18 residues. CDR3 loop: CASSRTFSGGSNNSPLHF. CDR3 sequence (DNA): TGTGCCAGCTCACGAACCTTCTCAGGGGGCAGCAATAATTCACCCCTCCACTTT.

Notes on this clonotype: A clone one base away is much larger, so this may be a read error. The chain employs TRBV29-1 and TRBJ2-1, with unresolved D. Germline CDR1 reads SQVTM; CDR2 reads ANQGSEA. The CDR3 spans 12 residues. Trimming cost V 7 bases and J 0 bases, with 7 bases left between them. CDR3 bases: TGCAGCGCTGATCGCTCCTACAATGAGCAGTTCTTC. Translating it yields CSADRSYNEQFF.

This clonotype was detected once. The chain couples TRBV5-1 to TRBJ2-1; maybe TRBD1 (5 bases). Trimming took off 5 bases at V and 0 bases at J, with 30 bases between the two ends. Per germline, CDR1 SGHRS and CDR2 YFSETQ. The CDR3 extends over 21 amino acids. In nucleotides, the CDR3 is TGCGCCAGCAGAGGGGTCAGTTTGACCCACGACAGATACAGCTCCTACAATGAGCAGTTCTTC. The encoded protein is CASRGVSLTHDRYSSYNEQFF.

This clonotype showed up just a few times. The gene calls are TRBV6-2 or TRBV6-3 and TRBJ1-5; D is unclear. CDR3 length: 13 residues. Germline V gene lookup returns CDR1 MNHEY and CDR2 SVGEGT. V shed 7 bases and J shed 9 bases, with 16 bases lying between them. The CDR3: CASNYKTSWPQHF. The DNA for the CDR3 is TGTGCCAGCAACTACAAAACAAGTTGGCCCCAGCATTTT.

This clonotype has at least ten counts. CDR3 region: CASSFLLPIAKNIQYF. DNA of the CDR3: TGTGCCAGCAGCTTTCTTCTTCCGATAGCCAAAAACATTCAGTACTTC. This chain connects TRBV7-4 to TRBJ2-4; the D is unclear. The CDR3 runs 16 residues. Trimming left V 3 bases short and J 0 bases short, with 12 bases between. Germline V gene data show CDR1 as SGHVT and CDR2 as SQSDAQ.

This clonotype has just a few counts. CDR3 loop: CSAKAGGRETQYF. The DNA for the CDR3 is TGCAGTGCTAAAGCGGGGGGCCGGGAGACCCAGTACTTC. The chain is built from TRBV20-1 and TRBJ2-5, with 9 positions matching TRBD2. The germline V gene has CDR1 DFQATT and CDR2 SNEGSKA (reference sequence). This CDR3 contains 13 residues. Trimming cost V 4 bases and J 5 bases; bases outside gene matches: 5.

This chain links TRBV11-2 with TRBJ1-2, with TRBD1 identical over 12 bases. The germline gives CDR1 SGHAT, CDR2 FQNNGV. J gave up 6 bases and V 5 bases, and 13 bases lay outside the gene matches. The CDR3 spans 17 residues. CDR3 amino acids: CASSTIRRDRGLDGYTF. The CDR3 DNA reads as TGTGCCAGCAGCACGATACGCCGGGACAGGGGGCTCGATGGCTACACCTTC. Using reference TRBV11-2 and TRBJ1-2 for the parts outside the CDR3, the full variable domain is EAGVAQSPRYKIIEKRQSVAFWCNPISGHATLYWYQQILGQGPKLLIQFQNNGVVDDSQLPKDRFSAERLKGVDSTLKIQPAKLEDSAVYLCASSTIRRDRGLDGYTFGSGTRLTVV.

The chain combines TRBV4-2 with TRBJ2-1; D uncertain. Trimming took off 6 bases at V and 0 bases at J, with 12 bases between the two ends. Germline V gene data show CDR1 as LGHNA and CDR2 as YNFKEQ. The CDR3 covers 15 residues. The CDR3 coding sequence is TGTGCCAGCAGACGCGACCCGAGCTCCTACAATGAGCAGTTCTTC. Residues: CASRRDPSSYNEQFF.

The rearrangement joins TRBV27 to TRBJ1-4; TRBD1 is a possible D gene (6 bases). In germline, CDR1 is MNHEY, CDR2 SMNVEV (reference sequence). The CDR3 extends over 18 amino acids. V was trimmed by 5 bases and J by 8 bases, leaving 27 bases between them. The CDR3 is CASSRFGGRDYSGEKLFF. CDR3 nucleotide sequence: TGTGCCAGCAGTCGTTTTGGGGGGCGCGACTATTCCGGCGAAAAACTGTTTTTT.

The V call is TRBV27, the J call TRBJ2-3; possibly TRBD2 for D (6 bases). Germline V CDR1 and CDR2: MNHEY, SMNVEV (reference sequence). The CDR3 consists of 16 residues. V was pared by 3 bases and J by 4 bases, with 17 bases between. The CDR3 DNA reads TGTGCCAGCAGTTTTTGGGGTAAAACGGGGGCAGATACGCAGTATTTT. Its protein product is CASSFWGKTGADTQYF.

The chain couples TRBV20-1 to TRBJ1-2; 10 positions agree with TRBD1. Germline V CDR1 and CDR2: DFQATT, SNEGSKA (reference sequence). The ends lost 5 bases at V and 2 bases at J; junction bases unmatched: 5. The CDR3 loop spans 14 amino acids. In DNA form, the CDR3 reads TGCAGTGCTTATGACAGGGGGCGCAACTATGGCTACACCTTC. It translates to CSAYDRGRNYGYTF.

This clonotype has only a few counts. The chain joins TRBV21-1 to TRBJ1-5. TRBV21-1 has pseudogene status. The CDR3 spans 17 residues. CDR3: CASSKGQEGDSNQPQHF. CDR3 DNA sequence: TGTGCCAGCAGCAAAGGTCAGGAGGGCGATAGCAATCAGCCCCAGCATTTT.

A few counts support this clonotype. The gene calls are TRBV9 and TRBJ2-7; a possible D gene is TRBD2 (5 bases). The DNA end favors TRBJ2-5, so the J call may be wrong. The CDR3 spans 14 residues. Germline V gene lookup returns CDR1 SGDLS and CDR2 YYNGEE. In DNA, the CDR3 is TGTGCCAGCAGCGTTGGGCTAGCACGGGAGACCCAGTACTTC. It codes for CASSVGLARETQYF.

The rearrangement uses TRBV2 and TRBJ2-1, with 8 positions matching TRBD2. The CDR3 covers 14 residues. CDR1 is SNHLY and CDR2 is FYNNEI in the germline V gene. Trimming removed 4 bases from V and 7 bases from J; junction bases left unmatched: 6. The CDR3 here is CASSAGGGRNEQFF. The CDR3 DNA reads TGTGCCAGCAGTGCCGGGGGGGGCAGGAATGAGCAGTTCTTC.

The chain couples TRBV5-1 to TRBJ1-5; D call uncertain. V was shortened by 2 bases and J by 7 bases, with 10 bases between the two germline ends. Germline CDR1 SGHRS, CDR2 YFSETQ. The CDR3 runs to 13 residues. The CDR3 region is CASSLGLSQPQHF. Here the CDR3 DNA reads TGCGCCAGCAGCTTAGGTCTTTCCCAGCCCCAGCATTTT.

The sample holds a few counts of this clonotype. V is TRBV3-1 and J is TRBJ2-1; 9 bases line up with TRBD1. CDR3 size: 16 residues. CDR1 and CDR2 from the germline V gene are LGHDT and YNNKEL (reference sequence). Germline trimming cut 3 bases from V and 8 bases from J; bases unmatched to any gene: 11. In DNA form, the CDR3 reads TGTGCCAGCAGCCACCTAGGACAGGGGAGGAATTATGAGCAGTTCTTC. Amino acids: CASSHLGQGRNYEQFF.

This chain connects TRBV27 to TRBJ2-7, with 8 bases fitting TRBD2. The CDR3 runs 15 residues. The germline CDR1 and CDR2 sequences are MNHEY and SMNVEV (reference sequence). V shed 4 bases and J 3 bases; nucleotides not matched to a gene: 8. CDR3 sequence: CASSWEGLDNYEQYF. The DNA for the CDR3 is TGTGCCAGCAGTTGGGAGGGACTAGATAACTACGAGCAGTACTTC.

This clonotype was recorded only once. V and J are TRBV7-8 and TRBJ2-1; tentatively, D is TRBD2 (6 bases). Germline lookup yields CDR1 SGHVS and CDR2 FQNEAQ. This CDR3 is 17 amino acids long. The V end lost 2 bases, the J end lost 5 bases, and 19 bases lay between the germline ends. CDR3 bases: TGTGCCAGCAGCTTACTGACGGGGGACTTCGCCCACAATGAGCAGTTCTTC. Translated: CASSLLTGDFAHNEQFF.

This chain connects TRBV28 to TRBJ1-1; D unclear. Germline-derived CDR1 and CDR2 are MDHEN and SYDVKM. The CDR3 has 13 amino acids. The V and J ends lost 5 bases and 6 bases respectively, with 13 bases between them. CDR3 DNA sequence: TGTGCCAGCAGTGGGTTAACAAAGGCTGAAGCTTTCTTT. Translating gives CASSGLTKAEAFF. Looking up the rest from reference TRBV28 and TRBJ1-1 gives the full variable domain: DVKVTQSSRYLVKRTGEKVFLECVQDMDHENMFWYRQDPGLGLRLIYFSYDVKMKEKGDIPEGYSVSREKKERFSLILESASTNQTSMYLCASSGLTKAEAFFGQGTRLTVV.

The chain employs TRBV9 and TRBJ1-2; D gene ambiguous. This CDR3 is built from 11 residues. Between the trimmed V and J ends, which lost 4 bases and 5 bases, there was a span of 6 bases. From germline, CDR1 is SGDLS and CDR2 YYNGEE. Here the CDR3 reads CASSSMYGYTF. Written as DNA, the CDR3 is TGTGCCAGCAGCTCAATGTATGGCTACACCTTC.

This clonotype was observed many times. The chain joins TRBV20-1 to TRBJ2-1; 9 bases are shared with TRBD2. The CDR3 covers 15 residues. J lost 4 bases, V lost 0 bases, and 4 bases had no gene match. Germline V CDR1 and CDR2: DFQATT, SNEGSKA (reference sequence). The CDR3 DNA follows: TGCAGTGCTAGAGATCGGCGGGGGGGGTACAATGAGCAGTTCTTC. It codes for CSARDRRGGYNEQFF.

The chain links TRBV6-5 to TRBJ2-3; D is undetermined. This CDR3 is 13 amino acids long. CDR1 MNHEY and CDR2 SVGAGI come from the germline V gene. V lost 6 bases and J lost 1, with 8 bases in between. The chain's CDR3 is CASRLRGTDTQYF. The CDR3 DNA is TGTGCCAGCAGACTAAGGGGCACAGATACGCAGTATTTT.

The gene calls are TRBV7-8 and TRBJ1-1; weak D call: TRBD1 (5 bases). The germline V gene encodes CDR1 SGHVS and CDR2 FQNEAQ. V was trimmed by 5 bases and J by 6 bases, leaving 16 bases between them. The CDR3 is 14 amino acids. CDR3: CASSPGALGAEAFF. CDR3 bases: TGTGCCAGCAGCCCTGGGGCCTTAGGGGCTGAAGCTTTCTTT.

This clonotype was seen more than once but under ten times. This chain connects TRBV4-1 to TRBJ2-7; 9 bases align to TRBD2. This CDR3 spans 15 amino acids. V lost 1 base to trimming and J lost 5 bases; unmatched junction nucleotides: 6. CDR1 is MGHRA and CDR2 is YSYEKL in the germline V gene. Here the CDR3 reads CASSQAAGGVNEQYF. The CDR3 coding sequence is TGCGCCAGCAGCCAAGCAGCGGGAGGAGTAAACGAGCAGTACTTC.

The genes are TRBV28 and TRBJ2-7; 8 positions agree with TRBD1. This CDR3 is built from 14 residues. Trimming at V came to 5 bases and at J to 3 bases, leaving 6 bases not matched to a gene. Looked up from germline, CDR1 is MDHEN and CDR2 is SYDVKM. CDR3 sequence (DNA): TGTGCCAGCAGTCTAAGACAGGGGAACTACGAGCAGTACTTC. It yields the protein CASSLRQGNYEQYF. Combining the CDR3 with reference TRBV28 and TRBJ2-7 gives the whole variable domain DVKVTQSSRYLVKRTGEKVFLECVQDMDHENMFWYRQDPGLGLRLIYFSYDVKMKEKGDIPEGYSVSREKKERFSLILESASTNQTSMYLCASSLRQGNYEQYFGPGTRLTVT.

V is TRBV6-1 and J is TRBJ1-2; 7 bases match TRBD1. V shed 2 bases and J 0 bases; nucleotides not matched to a gene: 3. Germline loops: CDR1 MNHNS, CDR2 SASEGT. The CDR3 is made up of 15 amino acids. The DNA for the CDR3 is TGTGCCAGCAGTGAATTCACAGGGGCTAACTATGGCTACACCTTC. Translation gives CASSEFTGANYGYTF.

There are a few counts of this clonotype. The gene calls are TRBV27 and TRBJ2-7, with 7 bases matching TRBD2. This CDR3 contains 14 residues. The junction had 9 bases not matched to a gene; V was cut back by 6 bases and J by 4 bases. CDR1 MNHEY and CDR2 SMNVEV come from the germline V gene (reference sequence). This CDR3 reads CASRKGGSAYEQYF. The CDR3 bases are TGTGCCAGCAGGAAAGGCGGGAGTGCGTACGAGCAGTACTTC.

This sequence joins TRBV9 and TRBJ2-1; 9 nucleotides align to TRBD2. The ends lost 4 bases at V and 2 bases at J; junction bases unmatched: 10. CDR1 is SGDLS, CDR2 YYNGEE, per germline. This CDR3 has 17 amino acids. Here the CDR3 DNA reads TGTGCCAGCAGCCCCCGGGCTAGCGGGACACCCTACAATGAGCAGTTCTTC. As protein: CASSPRASGTPYNEQFF.

This clonotype was observed a handful of times. The genes are TRBV4-1 and TRBJ2-1; TRBD2 matches 12 bases. From germline, CDR1 is MGHRA and CDR2 YSYEKL. The CDR3 spans 18 residues. After removal of 2 bases from V and 6 bases from J, the junction contained 11 bases not matched to a gene. The CDR3 sequence: CASSQPYLAGGLGNEQFF. The DNA for the CDR3 is TGCGCCAGCAGCCAACCTTACCTAGCGGGAGGGCTCGGCAATGAGCAGTTCTTC.

This clonotype was picked up a small number of times. CDR3 nucleotides: TGTGCCAGCAGTTACGGACTAGCGACCTACAATGAGCAGTTCTTC. Protein product: CASSYGLATYNEQFF. The rearrangement links TRBV6-5 to TRBJ2-1; 9 bases are a match to TRBD2. With 2 bases clipped from V and 2 bases from J, the junction kept 1 base outside the gene matches. This CDR3 contains 15 residues. Germline CDR1 and CDR2: MNHEY and SVGAGI.